This TCR beta chain stems from a study of blood T cell repertoires in COVID-19. The CDR3 sequence is 15 residues long. V lost 7 bases, J lost 4 bases, and 8 bases stayed unmatched. Germline assignment: CDR1 MGHDK and CDR2 SYGVNS. Assay used: immunoSEQ multiplex PCR; TCRdb lists only in-frame clones, some missing. The sample holds around 250,000 clones, about 91% seen once. This receptor was taken from a human donor in a cohort exposed to, infected with or recovered from COVID-19 (not recorded which). The donor label of this sample is uncertain. The sequencing input was PBMCs or T cells enriched from blood (not recorded which). J is TRBJ2-2 and V is TRBV25-1; 8 bases map to TRBD2. The CDR3 DNA is TGTGCCAGCACCGTCGGGGGGGTCGGCACCGGGGAGCTGTTTTTT. Its translation is CASTVGGVGTGELFF. Full variable domain (rest looked up from reference TRBV25-1 and TRBJ2-2): EADIYQTPRYLVIGTGKKITLECSQTMGHDKMYWYQQDPGMELHLIHYSYGVNSTEKGDLSSESTVSRIRTEHFPLTLESARPSHTSQYLCASTVGGVGTGELFFGEGSRLTVL.